One and the same sample provided the 15 T cell receptor beta chains below, sequenced in a study of OX40 agonist ivuxolimab in advanced cancers. Data came from immunoSEQ multiplex PCR; TCRdb stores just in-frame clones and leaves some out. The sample holds roughly 34,000 clones, roughly 80% seen once. The source material was CD4+ or CD8+ T cells sorted from blood, sampled in a trial of the OX40 agonist ivuxolimab. Receptor source: an adult with an advanced solid tumor such as melanoma, head and neck, liver or kidney cancer.

J is TRBJ2-1 and V is TRBV4-1; D gene uncertain. The V gene lost 4 bases and the J gene lost 5 bases, with 12 bases spanning the gap. The germline V gene encodes CDR1 MGHRA and CDR2 YSYEKL. This CDR3 spans 14 amino acids. For the CDR3, the DNA is TGCGCCAGCAGCCTTATCGAGGCCAACAATGAGCAGTTCTTC. Protein sequence: CASSLIEANNEQFF.

This clone is medium-sized by share. The J gene is TRBJ2-6, the V gene TRBV27; D is ambiguous. This CDR3 contains 13 residues. The V gene lost 5 bases and the J gene lost 0 bases, with 2 bases spanning the gap. Germline CDR1 is MNHEY and CDR2 is SMNVEV (reference sequence). The CDR3 protein is CASSLSGANVLTF. As DNA, the CDR3 is TGTGCCAGCAGTCTCTCTGGGGCCAACGTCCTGACTTTC.

This clone occurred once. The chain employs TRBV28 and TRBJ1-2; possible D gene TRBD1, 6 bases. This CDR3 spans 14 amino acids. Germline-derived CDR1 and CDR2 are MDHEN and SYDVKM. V lost 5 bases, J lost 0 bases, and 10 bases lay in between. The CDR3 DNA follows: TGTGCCAGCAGTGAAAGGGGGACTAACTATGGCTACACCTTC. It translates to CASSERGTNYGYTF.

The chain recombines TRBV27 with TRBJ2-2; D not certain. The CDR3 runs to 13 residues. V was shortened by 3 bases and J by 6 bases, with 8 bases between the two germline ends. The germline CDR1 and CDR2 sequences are MNHEY and SMNVEV (reference sequence). The CDR3 DNA reads as TGTGCCAGCAGTTTCTCCAGCCCCGGGGAGCTGTTTTTT. Its protein product is CASSFSSPGELFF.

V usage is TRBV7-6 and J usage is TRBJ1-4; no clear D. V dropped 6 bases and J dropped 10 bases, with 12 bases sitting between them. The CDR3 is 12 residues long. Germline CDR1 reads SGHVS; CDR2 reads FNYEAQ. The CDR3 nucleotides are TGTGCCAGCAGTTTGGAGCACGGAAAACTGTTTTTT. As protein: CASSLEHGKLFF. The full variable domain, rest sourced from reference TRBV7-6 and TRBJ1-4, is GAGVSQSPRYKVTKRGQDVALRCDPISGHVSLYWYRQALGQGPEFLTYFNYEAQQDKSGLPNDRFSAERPEGSISTLTIQRTEQRDSAMYRCASSLEHGKLFFGSGTQLSVL.

V is TRBV5-4 and J is TRBJ1-1; 9 bases match TRBD1. The CDR3 spans 14 residues. Germline CDR1 SGHNT, CDR2 YYREEE (reference sequence). V shed 3 bases, J shed 6 bases, and the junction held 6 bases outside the gene matches. CDR3 protein: CASSCGQGIPEAFF. In DNA form, the CDR3 reads TGTGCCAGCAGCTGTGGACAGGGGATCCCTGAAGCTTTCTTT.

The rearrangement joins TRBV29-1 to TRBJ1-1, with TRBD1 as a possible D gene (5 bases). V was trimmed by 8 bases and J by 4 bases, leaving 17 bases between them. The V gene's germline CDR1 is SQVTM and CDR2 ANQGSEA. This CDR3 is 13 amino acids long. The CDR3 here is CSPMGLGGTEAFF. The CDR3 region has the DNA TGCAGCCCGATGGGGTTGGGGGGCACTGAAGCTTTCTTT. Full variable domain (outside the CDR3, taken from reference TRBV29-1 and TRBJ1-1): SAVISQKPSRDICQRGTSLTIQCQVDSQVTMMFWYRQQPGQSLTLIATANQGSEATYESGFVIDKFPISRPNLTFSTLTVSNMSPEDSSIYLCSPMGLGGTEAFFGQGTRLTVV.

The chain joins TRBV12-2 to TRBJ2-2; the table's D call of TRBD1 was not tested on the DNA. TRBV12-2 counts as a pseudogene. The CDR3 has 15 residues. The CDR3: CASRHQGARGGELFF. The CDR3 DNA reads TGTGCAAGTCGCCACCAGGGGGCGCGGGGCGGGGAGCTGTTTTTT.

The V gene is TRBV7-2, the J gene TRBJ1-5; D might be TRBD1 (6 bases). Trimming took off 5 bases at V and 3 bases at J, with 14 bases between the two ends. Germline CDR1 SGHTA, CDR2 FQGNSA. The CDR3 length is 15 residues. CDR3 DNA sequence: TGTGCCAGCAGCGTAGGGGGGGCCCACAATCAGCCCCAGCATTTT. It translates to CASSVGGAHNQPQHF.

The chain carries TRBV1 and TRBJ2-3; the table assigns TRBD2, which was not confirmed against the DNA. TRBV1 is a recognized pseudogene. The CDR3 contains 16 residues. The CDR3 spells CTSSQASGGRTDTQYF. The CDR3 region has the DNA TGCACCAGCAGCCAGGCTAGCGGGGGGCGCACAGATACGCAGTATTTT.

As DNA, the CDR3 is TGTGCCAGCTTTACTCCCCAGGGATTGGAAGCTGAAGCTTTCTTT. Its protein product is CASFTPQGLEAEAFF. V usage is TRBV28 and J usage is TRBJ1-1; the D gene is possibly TRBD1 (5 bases). The CDR3 extends over 15 amino acids. Trimming pared 8 bases from V and 6 bases from J, leaving 22 bases between. CDR1 MDHEN and CDR2 SYDVKM come from the germline V gene. The full variable domain, with the rest looked up from reference TRBV28 and TRBJ1-1, is DVKVTQSSRYLVKRTGEKVFLECVQDMDHENMFWYRQDPGLGLRLIYFSYDVKMKEKGDIPEGYSVSREKKERFSLILESASTNQTSMYLCASFTPQGLEAEAFFGQGTRLTVV.

The chain couples TRBV5-6 to TRBJ2-1; D remains ambiguous. Germline CDR1 reads SGHDT; CDR2 reads YYEEEE. This CDR3 has 14 amino acids. Trimming stripped 2 bases from V and 7 bases from J, with 13 bases between. In DNA form, the CDR3 reads TGTGCCAGCAGCTTAGGGCCGGGTGGGAATGAGCAGTTCTTC. Amino acid sequence: CASSLGPGGNEQFF.

The V gene is TRBV7-2, the J gene TRBJ2-3; 11 positions match TRBD2. The germline V gene encodes CDR1 SGHTA and CDR2 FQGNSA. CDR3 length: 16 residues. V shed 5 bases, J shed 6 bases, and the junction held 10 bases outside the gene matches. The CDR3 loop reads CASSSSDSGGADTQYF. Here the CDR3 DNA reads TGTGCCAGCAGCAGCTCGGATAGCGGGGGGGCGGATACGCAGTATTTT.

This chain joins TRBV4-1 and TRBJ1-5; D unclear. This CDR3 comprises 15 residues. Trimming took off 0 bases at V and 5 bases at J, with 11 bases between the two ends. Looked up from germline, CDR1 is MGHRA and CDR2 is YSYEKL. CDR3 loop: CASSQDGGDYQPQHF. DNA of the CDR3: TGCGCCAGCAGCCAAGATGGCGGGGATTATCAGCCCCAGCATTTT.

In this sample, this clone turned up a few times. This rearrangement joins TRBV5-6 to TRBJ1-6, with a tentative D call TRBD1 (6 bases). The CDR3 extends over 12 amino acids. Deletions cut 4 bases from V and 8 bases from J, with 7 bases between. The germline V gene encodes CDR1 SGHDT and CDR2 YYEEEE. The CDR3 protein is CASSRGYSPLHF. Here the CDR3 DNA reads TGTGCCAGCAGCAGGGGGTATTCACCCCTCCACTTT.